What follows are 2 T cell receptor beta chains derived from one specimen sequenced in a study of response to subunit inactivated influenza vaccine. Each CDR3 protein is one row after TCRdb ran MiXCR on the RT-PCR reads. The table lists about 570,000 distinct CDR3 sequences, 11% of them singletons, with approximately 11% in the top ten. The same data also went into a second study, on T cells expressing NK-cell markers. That study reports: 5'RACE template switching with UMIs generated TCR beta cDNA.

This specimen consisted of PBMCs from blood, obtained on the day of vaccination. The receptor set was obtained from a man between 45 and 60 years old who received an inactivated influenza vaccine.

This clonotype was observed many times. V is TRBV7-9 and J is TRBJ1-4; D unclear. CDR1 and CDR2 (germline): SEHNR, FQNEAQ (reference sequence). There are 14 residues in the CDR3. V was trimmed by 1 base and J by 4 bases, leaving 7 bases between them. The CDR3 spells CASSLEAYNEKLFF. Here the CDR3 DNA reads TGTGCCAGCAGCTTAGAGGCCTATAATGAAAAACTGTTTTTT.

J is TRBJ2-3 and V is TRBV7-8, with TRBD2 as a possible D gene (6 bases). Trimming removed 0 bases at V and 3 bases at J, with 16 bases between. There are 17 residues in the CDR3. The germline gives CDR1 SGHVS, CDR2 FQNEAQ. CDR3 nucleotide sequence: TGTGCCAGCAGCTTAGCCCGACTTTGGGGGGTGACAGATACGCAGTATTTT. Amino acids: CASSLARLWGVTDTQYF. The whole variable domain, filled in from reference TRBV7-8 and TRBJ2-3, reads GAGVSQSPRYKVAKRGQDVALRCDPISGHVSLFWYQQALGQGPEFLTYFQNEAQLDKSGLPSDRFFAERPEGSVSTLKIQRTQQEDSAVYLCASSLARLWGVTDTQYFGPGTRLTVL.